The 29 T cell receptor beta chains reported below all come from one sample, sequenced in a study of naive and memory T cell subsets. The beta constant-region primer was an equimolar mix of two oligonucleotides covering TRBC1 and TRBC2. Ligated cDNA was amplified by four rounds of PCR with nested alpha and beta constant-region primers and SP2. One entry per CDR3 protein, called by TCRdb with MiXCR from the UMI-ligation and nested PCR reads. There are under 150,000 distinct CDR3 sequences in the sample; around 21% occur only once, and more than 0.6% lies in the top ten. These receptors' targets are unknown. General study results and limits: Especially in CD8 cells, naive repertoires contained a few larger clonotypes, possibly CD45RA-re-expressing memory cells.

Sequenced sample: naive CD8+ T cells from blood. These receptors were collected from a human donor in good health.

This clonotype was observed a handful of times. The chain's CDR3 is CASSPRDFLGSGTQYF. The CDR3 coding sequence is TGTGCCAGCAGTCCCCGGGACTTTCTGGGTAGTGGTACGCAGTATTTT. The V and J genes are TRBV27 and TRBJ2-3, with D perhaps TRBD2 (6 bases). V was pared by 5 bases and J by 8 bases, with 23 bases between. Per the germline V gene, CDR1 is MNHEY and CDR2 is SMNVEV (reference sequence). The CDR3 is made up of 16 amino acids.

The chain links TRBV10-3 to TRBJ1-4; D uncertain. Trimming cost V 0 bases and J 8 bases, with 10 bases left between them. Germline V gene lookup returns CDR1 ENHRY and CDR2 SYGVKD. The CDR3 runs 14 residues. The CDR3 protein is CAISESAVGEKLFF. The CDR3 region has the DNA TGTGCCATCAGTGAGTCGGCAGTAGGCGAAAAACTGTTTTTT.

The chain couples TRBV11-2 to TRBJ1-1; D is uncertain. With 2 bases removed from V and 7 bases from J, the gap between germline ends came to 8 bases. The germline CDR1 and CDR2 sequences are SGHAT and FQNNGV. The length of the CDR3 is 12 residues. The CDR3 sequence: CASSLMAVEAFF. CDR3 nucleotide sequence: TGTGCCAGCAGCTTAATGGCAGTTGAAGCTTTCTTT.

This clonotype was seen more than once but under ten times. V and J are TRBV4-1 and TRBJ2-1; D not certain. In germline, CDR1 is MGHRA, CDR2 YSYEKL. Trimming took off 3 bases at V and 3 bases at J, with 6 bases between the two ends. The CDR3 covers 13 residues. The CDR3, as DNA: TGCGCCAGCAGCCACCCCGGCTACAATGAGCAGTTCTTC. Translation: CASSHPGYNEQFF.

This rearrangement joins TRBV12-3 or TRBV12-4 to TRBJ1-1; possibly TRBD1 for D (5 bases). This CDR3 spans 11 amino acids. V was pared by 7 bases and J by 6 bases, with 9 bases between. Here the CDR3 reads CASTSGAEAFF. CDR3 sequence (DNA): TGTGCCAGCACCTCGGGGGCTGAAGCTTTCTTT.

The chain employs TRBV28 and TRBJ1-1, with a possible D match to TRBD1 (6 bases). The CDR3 has 14 amino acids. With 6 bases removed from V and 5 bases from J, the gap between germline ends came to 16 bases. The germline V gene encodes CDR1 MDHEN and CDR2 SYDVKM. The CDR3 is CASRSLGGRTEAFF. CDR3 DNA: TGTGCCAGCAGGAGTTTAGGGGGGCGAACTGAAGCTTTCTTT.

In its sample, this clonotype was seen a few times. The chain couples TRBV27 to TRBJ2-7, with 10 positions matching TRBD2. The CDR3 runs to 14 residues. Looked up from germline, CDR1 is MNHEY and CDR2 is SMNVEV (reference sequence). V was pared by 5 bases and J by 3 bases, with 4 bases of the junction left unmatched. DNA of the CDR3: TGTGCCAGCAGTGAACTAGCGGGGCACTACGAGCAGTACTTC. It yields the protein CASSELAGHYEQYF.

The genes are TRBV5-1 and TRBJ2-2; TRBD2 might be the D (5 bases). V was cut by 3 bases and J by 0 bases, with 24 bases left in between. The germline gives CDR1 SGHRS, CDR2 YFSETQ. This CDR3 region has 20 residues. The CDR3 here is CASSSLGVASPFANTGELFF. The CDR3 coding sequence is TGCGCCAGCAGCTCCCTCGGGGTAGCGAGCCCTTTCGCGAACACCGGGGAGCTGTTTTTT.

The chain employs TRBV11-1 and TRBJ1-1, with a tentative D call TRBD1 (6 bases). Germline CDR1 reads SGHAT; CDR2 reads FQDESV (reference sequence). Trimming shortened V by 5 bases and J by 5 bases, and 12 bases separated the two germline ends. The CDR3 is 13 amino acids. The CDR3 loop is CASSHRVRTEAFF. CDR3 bases: TGTGCCAGCAGCCACAGGGTCAGGACTGAAGCTTTCTTT.

This clonotype was observed a few times. The chain joins TRBV28 to TRBJ2-1; D unclear. The germline V gene encodes CDR1 MDHEN and CDR2 SYDVKM. This CDR3 is 14 amino acids long. The ends were cut back, 5 bases at V and 6 bases at J, with 14 bases in the middle. Here the CDR3 DNA reads TGTGCCAGCAGTCCATCTGGTTGGGCCAATGAGCAGTTCTTC. This translates into CASSPSGWANEQFF.

The chain has TRBV4-1 and TRBJ2-3; D gene unclear. The CDR3 is made up of 13 amino acids. V was clipped by 2 bases and J by 4 bases, with 7 bases between them. Germline CDR1 MGHRA, CDR2 YSYEKL. As DNA, the CDR3 is TGCGCCAGCAGCCAAATGATCGCAGATACGCAGTATTTT. Encoded protein: CASSQMIADTQYF.

The V gene is TRBV12-3 or TRBV12-4, the J gene TRBJ2-7; unclear D gene. The V and J ends lost 3 bases and 5 bases respectively, with 17 bases between them. This CDR3 has 15 residues. The CDR3 here is CASSFGDRPWDEQYF. The CDR3 DNA reads TGTGCCAGCAGTTTTGGTGACCGGCCCTGGGACGAGCAGTACTTC.

The chain links TRBV20-1 to TRBJ2-7; D is undetermined. The V end lost 1 base, the J end lost 9 bases, and 10 bases lay between the germline ends. Germline V lookup: CDR1 DFQATT, CDR2 SNEGSKA (reference sequence). The CDR3 extends over 11 amino acids. The DNA of the CDR3 is TGCAGTGCTAGAGTGGATGCGCGGCAGTACTTC. It codes for CSARVDARQYF.

CDR3 region: CASSSTGPNTEAFF. CDR3 in DNA: TGTGCCAGCAGTTCAACAGGGCCGAACACTGAAGCTTTCTTT. This chain joins TRBV6-5 and TRBJ1-1; D might be TRBD1 (6 bases). CDR1 MNHEY and CDR2 SVGAGI come from the germline V gene. V gave up 4 bases and J gave up 1 base, with 10 bases separating them. This CDR3 is built from 14 residues.

This clonotype was found a few times. The chain links TRBV6-5 to TRBJ2-7, with TRBD1 as a possible D gene (6 bases). V lost 5 bases to trimming and J lost 0 bases, with 11 bases between them. In germline, CDR1 is MNHEY, CDR2 SVGAGI. The CDR3 consists of 14 residues. In nucleotides, the CDR3 is TGTGCCAGCAGTCAACAGGGATACTCCTACGAGCAGTACTTC. Protein: CASSQQGYSYEQYF.

This clonotype appeared a few times. The rearrangement uses TRBV6-5 and TRBJ2-3; no clear D gene. There are 13 residues in the CDR3. The germline CDR1 and CDR2 sequences are MNHEY and SVGAGI. The V gene lost 6 bases and the J gene lost 8 bases, with 15 bases spanning the gap. The DNA for the CDR3 is TGTGCCAGCAGGGATAGGGATTCCCCTACGCAGTATTTT. Translation gives CASRDRDSPTQYF.

The chain is built from TRBV7-6 and TRBJ2-1, with TRBD2 matching over 9 bases. CDR3 size: 15 residues. Germline V lookup: CDR1 SGHVS, CDR2 FNYEAQ. Trimming cost V 4 bases and J 2 bases; bases outside gene matches: 3. CDR3 amino acids: CASSSAGGTYNEQFF. For the CDR3, the DNA is TGTGCCAGCAGCTCAGCGGGAGGTACCTACAATGAGCAGTTCTTC.

The chain has TRBV12-3 or TRBV12-4 and TRBJ2-3; possible D gene TRBD1, 7 bases. V was shortened by 3 bases and J by 2 bases, with 12 bases between the two germline ends. The CDR3 is 15 amino acids. The CDR3 coding sequence is TGTGCCAGCAGTTTCGCGGGACAGACCACAGATACGCAGTATTTT. This encodes CASSFAGQTTDTQYF.

This clonotype was recorded a few times. The CDR3 here is CASSLSGEYNEQFF. CDR3 DNA: TGTGCCAGCAGTTTGTCAGGGGAATACAATGAGCAGTTCTTC. The rearrangement links TRBV6-5 to TRBJ2-1; tentative D call: TRBD1 (6 bases). Per germline, CDR1 MNHEY and CDR2 SVGAGI. The V end lost 4 bases, the J end lost 4 bases, and 11 bases lay between the germline ends. The CDR3 consists of 14 residues.

This clonotype was observed a handful of times. The chain recombines TRBV27 with TRBJ2-7; D is uncertain. V was cut by 7 bases and J by 0 bases, with 10 bases left in between. Germline values: CDR1 MNHEY, CDR2 SMNVEV (reference sequence). This CDR3 has 13 residues. CDR3 in DNA: TGTGCCAGCACCTCCCTTGACTCCTACGAGCAGTACTTC. Protein sequence: CASTSLDSYEQYF.

The chain uses TRBV15 and TRBJ2-1, with D possibly being TRBD1 (6 bases). CDR3 size: 15 residues. Trimming cost V 0 bases and J 3 bases, with 9 bases left between them. Per germline, CDR1 LNHNV and CDR2 YYDKDF (reference sequence). Here the CDR3 reads CATSREDSYYNEQFF. The CDR3 nucleotides read TGTGCCACCAGCAGAGAGGACAGCTACTACAATGAGCAGTTCTTC. The full variable domain, with the rest looked up from reference TRBV15 and TRBJ2-1, is DAMVIQNPRYQVTQFGKPVTLSCSQTLNHNVMYWYQQKSSQAPKLLFHYYDKDFNNEADTPDNFQSRRPNTSFCFLDIRSPGLGDTAMYLCATSREDSYYNEQFFGPGTRLTVL.

This clonotype was found a few times. The chain employs TRBV12-3 or TRBV12-4 and TRBJ2-7; no reliable D call. V was trimmed by 6 bases and J by 2 bases, leaving 8 bases between them. CDR3 length: 12 residues. CDR3: CASSLTPYEQYF. The CDR3 DNA sequence: TGTGCCAGCAGCCTAACTCCCTACGAGCAGTACTTC.

This clonotype was seen only a few times. The rearrangement joins TRBV12-3 or TRBV12-4 to TRBJ1-1; 7 bases are shared with TRBD1. This CDR3 region has 13 residues. With 5 bases clipped from V and 5 bases from J, the junction kept 5 bases outside the gene matches. The CDR3 is CASSLTGWTEAFF. The CDR3, as DNA: TGTGCCAGCAGTCTGACAGGGTGGACTGAAGCTTTCTTT.

This clonotype was found a few times. V and J are TRBV24-1 and TRBJ2-5; 8 nucleotides line up with TRBD1. Germline-derived CDR1 and CDR2 are KGHDR and SFDVKD. Trimming took 4 bases from V and 2 from J; bases not matched to a gene: 8. The length of the CDR3 is 16 residues. CDR3 sequence: CATSEPTDRGQETQYF. The CDR3 DNA reads TGTGCCACCAGTGAGCCGACTGACAGGGGACAAGAGACCCAGTACTTC.

This clonotype was seen a few times. The chain links TRBV13 to TRBJ2-5; the D is unclear. The CDR3 sequence is 13 residues long. CDR1 and CDR2 from the germline V gene are PRHDT and FYEKMQ (reference sequence). The V end lost 0 bases, the J end lost 3 bases, and 5 bases lay between the germline ends. The CDR3 protein is CASSLGREETQYF. The CDR3 DNA reads TGTGCCAGCAGCTTAGGACGGGAAGAGACCCAGTACTTC.

This chain joins TRBV28 and TRBJ2-5; D is possibly TRBD1 or TRBD2 (5 bases each). The germline V and J ends were trimmed by 2 bases and 5 bases, with 15 bases remaining between them. CDR3 length: 15 residues. Germline-derived CDR1 and CDR2 are MDHEN and SYDVKM. CDR3 region: CASSLVGDVVETQYF. The CDR3 DNA reads as TGTGCCAGCAGTTTAGTGGGGGACGTCGTCGAGACCCAGTACTTC.

The J gene is TRBJ2-7, the V gene TRBV28; TRBD1 matches 9 bases. Per the germline V gene, CDR1 is MDHEN and CDR2 is SYDVKM. V shed 5 bases and J 4 bases; nucleotides not matched to a gene: 6. The CDR3 extends over 14 amino acids. CDR3 amino acids: CASSMVGTGYEQYF. The DNA of the CDR3 is TGTGCCAGCAGTATGGTTGGGACAGGGTACGAGCAGTACTTC.

The V call is TRBV27, the J call TRBJ1-5; TRBD1 is a possible D gene (5 bases). CDR3 length: 14 amino acids. The ends were cut back, 6 bases at V and 5 bases at J, with 14 bases in the middle. The germline V gene encodes CDR1 MNHEY and CDR2 SMNVEV (reference sequence). CDR3 loop: CASSKTAQHQPQHF. The CDR3 DNA follows: TGTGCCAGCAGCAAGACAGCCCAACATCAGCCCCAGCATTTT.

Only a few counts were recorded for this clonotype. The chain links TRBV6-6 to TRBJ1-1, with D perhaps matching TRBD1 (6 bases). This CDR3 region has 14 residues. CDR1 MNHNY and CDR2 SVGAGI come from the germline V gene (reference sequence). The germline V and J ends were trimmed by 4 bases and 3 bases, with 12 bases remaining between them. The CDR3 DNA reads TGTGCCAGCAGTTGGGGGGACACTGACACTGAAGCTTTCTTT. This sequence encodes CASSWGDTDTEAFF.